Below, 9 T cell receptor beta chains from the same sample are listed, as sequenced in a study of T cell responses to AZD1222 COVID-19 vaccine. TCRdb keeps only in-frame clones here, not all; method: immunoSEQ multiplex PCR. The sample has about 110,000 clones, about 85% seen once; the top ten hold around 4.9%. Sequenced here: peripheral blood, sampled 28 days after the second AZD1222 dose. Every receptor here comes from an adult who received the AZD1222 COVID-19 vaccine.

The chain is built from TRBV19 and TRBJ1-1; perhaps TRBD1 as D (6 bases). The germline gives CDR1 LNHDA, CDR2 SQIVND (reference sequence). V was cut by 3 bases and J by 2 bases, with 13 bases left in between. This CDR3 has 15 amino acids. The CDR3 sequence is CASSIGGAENTEAFF. CDR3 bases: TGTGCCAGTAGTATCGGGGGCGCAGAAAACACTGAAGCTTTCTTT.

The chain recombines TRBV4-3 with TRBJ2-1; weak D call: TRBD1 (5 bases). V dropped 4 bases and J dropped 5 bases, with 12 bases sitting between them. CDR3 length equals 14 residues. CDR1 and CDR2 from the germline V gene are LGHNA and YSLEER. This CDR3 reads CASSLDQGNNEQFF. The CDR3 coding sequence is TGCGCCAGCAGCCTGGACCAGGGTAACAATGAGCAGTTCTTC.

This rearrangement joins TRBV7-9 to TRBJ2-3; TRBD1 matches 7 bases. With V trimmed by 5 bases and J by 2 bases, 10 bases remained unmatched. In germline, CDR1 is SEHNR, CDR2 FQNEAQ (reference sequence). The CDR3 spans 16 residues. This CDR3 reads CASSPPEGQNTDTQYF. The CDR3 DNA is TGTGCCAGCAGCCCTCCCGAGGGACAGAACACAGATACGCAGTATTTT.

This clone has a handful of counts. V and J are TRBV6-5 and TRBJ2-2; a possible D gene is TRBD1 (5 bases). V shed 10 bases and J shed 4 bases, with 19 bases lying between them. Germline V CDR1 and CDR2: MNHEY, SVGAGI. This CDR3 has 15 residues. As DNA, the CDR3 is TGTGCCACAACCCCCAGCCTGACAGCCACCGGGGAGCTGTTTTTT. This gives the protein CATTPSLTATGELFF.

The chain carries TRBV6-6 and TRBJ1-1; 7 nucleotides align to TRBD1. This CDR3 has 17 residues. CDR1 and CDR2 (germline): MNHNY, SVGAGI (reference sequence). V was clipped by 5 bases and J by 1 base; unmatched bases: 13. The DNA for the CDR3 is TGTGCCAGCAGTCCCCTCTCGACAGGGTTAGGGAACACTGAAGCTTTCTTT. Translating gives CASSPLSTGLGNTEAFF.

The chain uses TRBV14 and TRBJ2-3; 7 nucleotides match TRBD1. V shed 4 bases and J 2 bases; nucleotides not matched to a gene: 9. The CDR3 loop spans 16 amino acids. The germline V gene encodes CDR1 SGHDN and CDR2 FVKESK. This CDR3 reads CASSPKRGQLTDTQYF. As DNA, the CDR3 is TGTGCCAGCAGCCCCAAGAGGGGACAGCTCACAGATACGCAGTATTTT. Together with reference TRBV14 and TRBJ2-3, the CDR3 gives the full variable domain: EAGVTQFPSHSVIEKGQTVTLRCDPISGHDNLYWYRRVMGKEIKFLLHFVKESKQDESGMPNNRFLAERTGGTYSTLKVQPAELEDSGVYFCASSPKRGQLTDTQYFGPGTRLTVL.

The gene calls are TRBV5-4 and TRBJ2-7; possible D gene TRBD1, 5 bases. The germline V gene encodes CDR1 SGHNT and CDR2 YYREEE (reference sequence). V lost 0 bases to trimming and J lost 1 base, with 8 bases between them. This CDR3 is 14 amino acids long. The CDR3 bases are TGTGCCAGCAGCTTGGATCAGGGTTCCTACGAGCAGTACTTC. Residues: CASSLDQGSYEQYF.

This clone was counted a single time. CDR3 loop: CASSWAKTLNQPQHF. In DNA form, the CDR3 reads TGTGCCAGCAGTTGGGCCAAAACTCTCAATCAGCCCCAGCATTTT. This chain connects TRBV28 to TRBJ1-5, with unresolved D. Per germline, CDR1 MDHEN and CDR2 SYDVKM. V dropped 4 bases and J dropped 3 bases, with 13 bases sitting between them. CDR3 length equals 15 residues.

This clone has only a few counts. The J gene is TRBJ2-7, the V gene TRBV10-2; D may be TRBD1 or TRBD2 (7 bases each). Germline values: CDR1 WSHSY, CDR2 SAAADI. V lost 7 bases, J lost 10 bases, and 17 bases lay in between. There are 12 residues in the CDR3. The CDR3 region is CASTEGGDRQYF. CDR3 coding DNA: TGCGCCAGCACCGAGGGGGGGGACAGACAGTACTTC.